The next 31 T cell receptor beta chains were all read from a single sample in a study of STAT5B mutations in CD4+ large granular lymphocyte leukemia. Using immunoSEQ multiplex PCR, the repertoire was profiled, and TCRdb retains in-frame clones only, with some absent. The data hold around 32,000 clones, with approximately 81% observed a single time. Sequencing was carried out using CD4+ T cells from blood buffy coats. These receptors were collected from a human donor in good health.

This clone has a handful of counts. The rearrangement links TRBV28 to TRBJ2-1; 11 bases match TRBD2. V shed 4 bases and J 8 bases; nucleotides not matched to a gene: 10. This CDR3 region has 16 residues. Germline V lookup: CDR1 MDHEN, CDR2 SYDVKM. CDR3 residues: CASSSSGRSDTDEQFF. Written as DNA, the CDR3 is TGTGCCAGCAGTTCTAGCGGGAGGTCTGATACCGATGAGCAGTTCTTC.

The chain joins TRBV5-6 to TRBJ1-1; 8 bases agree with TRBD1. Germline CDR1 is SGHDT and CDR2 is YYEEEE. This CDR3 is 14 amino acids long. The trim removed 1 base at V and 11 bases at J, leaving 10 bases unmatched. CDR3 sequence (DNA): TGTGCCAGCAGCTTGAACAGGGGGACCGGAACGGCTTTCTTT. This translates into CASSLNRGTGTAFF.

With regard to this clone: This sample includes further DNA sequences coding for the same CDR3. The V call is TRBV30, the J call TRBJ2-3; 7 positions agree with TRBD2. Germline V gives CDR1 GTSNPN, CDR2 SVGIG (reference sequence). Trimming cost V 2 bases and J 3 bases; bases outside gene matches: 5. The length of the CDR3 is 14 residues. The chain's CDR3 is CAWSPSGATDTQYF. The DNA for the CDR3 is TGTGCCTGGAGTCCCAGCGGGGCTACAGATACGCAGTATTTT.

The V call is TRBV7-2, the J call TRBJ2-2, with D tentatively TRBD2 (6 bases). CDR3 size: 14 residues. Germline values: CDR1 SGHTA, CDR2 FQGNSA. Trimming left V 8 bases short and J 2 bases short, with 12 bases between. CDR3 nucleotides: TGTGCCAGCGGCCGGGACTTTAACACCGGGGAGCTGTTTTTT. Translating it yields CASGRDFNTGELFF.

Only a few counts were recorded for this clone. The genes are TRBV19 and TRBJ1-4; D is unresolved. Trimming left V 5 bases short and J 8 bases short, with 12 bases between. CDR1 and CDR2 from the germline V gene are LNHDA and SQIVND (reference sequence). The length of the CDR3 is 13 residues. CDR3 in DNA: TGTGCCAGTAGTCTTGGGCCCCACGAAAAACTGTTTTTT. The encoded protein is CASSLGPHEKLFF.

The genes are TRBV18 and TRBJ2-1; 7 bases are a match to TRBD1. Germline lookup yields CDR1 KGHSH and CDR2 LQKENI. This CDR3 spans 17 amino acids. Trimming cost V 6 bases and J 2 bases; bases outside gene matches: 13. CDR3 sequence: CASSEQGTDRAYNEQFF. DNA of the CDR3: TGTGCCAGCTCCGAACAAGGGACAGACAGAGCCTACAATGAGCAGTTCTTC.

This clone was detected a few times. The chain recombines TRBV14 with TRBJ1-5; TRBD1 is a possible D gene (5 bases). Germline V gene data show CDR1 as SGHDN and CDR2 as FVKESK. Trimming pared 2 bases from V and 4 bases from J, leaving 9 bases between. The CDR3 extends over 14 amino acids. CDR3 protein: CASSQTGGNQPQHF. The CDR3 DNA follows: TGTGCCAGCAGCCAAACTGGGGGGAATCAGCCCCAGCATTTT.

The rearrangement joins TRBV29-1 to TRBJ2-5; 11 nucleotides align to TRBD1. Germline values: CDR1 SQVTM, CDR2 ANQGSEA. The CDR3 loop spans 15 amino acids. V lost 5 bases to trimming and J lost 3 bases; unmatched junction nucleotides: 8. The CDR3 region is CSVLPLGQGEETQYF. The CDR3 nucleotides read TGCAGCGTTCTACCACTGGGACAGGGGGAAGAGACCCAGTACTTC.

The rearrangement joins TRBV6-1 to TRBJ2-7, with 7 bases identical to TRBD1. The germline V gene encodes CDR1 MNHNS and CDR2 SASEGT. V was clipped by 6 bases and J by 2 bases; unmatched bases: 7. CDR3 size: 14 residues. The CDR3 is CASRGTVGAYEQYF. CDR3 nucleotide sequence: TGTGCCAGCAGAGGGACAGTCGGGGCCTACGAGCAGTACTTC.

This CDR3 reads CASSTSGRFSYEQYF. CDR3 DNA: TGTGCCAGCAGTACGAGCGGGAGATTCTCCTACGAGCAGTACTTC. This chain joins TRBV6-6 and TRBJ2-7; 8 positions agree with TRBD2. This CDR3 contains 15 residues. Germline CDR1 and CDR2: MNHNY and SVGAGI (reference sequence). Trimming at V came to 5 bases and at J to 0 bases, leaving 6 bases not matched to a gene.

This clone was counted between two and nine times. The V call is TRBV19, the J call TRBJ2-3; D unresolved. The CDR3 covers 15 residues. V was pared by 4 bases and J by 4 bases, with 15 bases between. From germline, CDR1 is LNHDA and CDR2 SQIVND (reference sequence). The CDR3 DNA is TGTGCCAGTAGTAAGGCTCCTACCGGTCCAGATACGCAGTATTTT. Translation gives CASSKAPTGPDTQYF.

The chain has TRBV6-6 and TRBJ2-4; 7 bases map to TRBD2. This CDR3 is built from 15 residues. Per germline, CDR1 MNHNY and CDR2 SVGAGI (reference sequence). After removal of 6 bases from V and 7 bases from J, the junction contained 12 bases not matched to a gene. The CDR3 nucleotides are TGTGCCAGCAGCTCTCTAGACCAACTAGCGAACATTCAGTACTTC. Encoded protein: CASSSLDQLANIQYF.

The CDR3 nucleotides are TGTGCCAGCTCAACGGGACTCTGGCTCACAGATACGCAGTATTTT. Its translation: CASSTGLWLTDTQYF. V gene TRBV18 combines with J gene TRBJ2-3, with TRBD2 as a possible D gene (6 bases). The V gene lost 5 bases and the J gene lost 2 bases, with 14 bases spanning the gap. This CDR3 has 15 residues. CDR1 is KGHSH and CDR2 is LQKENI in the germline V gene.

The chain has TRBV13 and TRBJ1-6; D is ambiguous. Germline V gene data show CDR1 as PRHDT and CDR2 as FYEKMQ (reference sequence). The CDR3 loop spans 12 amino acids. Trimming cost V 5 bases and J 8 bases, with 7 bases left between them. CDR3 sequence: CASSVEYSPLHF. The CDR3 DNA reads as TGTGCCAGCAGCGTGGAGTATTCACCCCTCCACTTT. The full variable domain, rest sourced from reference TRBV13 and TRBJ1-6, is AAGVIQSPRHLIKEKRETATLKCYPIPRHDTVYWYQQGPGQDPQFLISFYEKMQSDKGSIPDRFSAQQFSDYHSELNMSSLELGDSALYFCASSVEYSPLHFGNGTRLTVT.

The V call is TRBV29-1, the J call TRBJ2-3, with 15 bases that match TRBD2. CDR1 is SQVTM and CDR2 is ANQGSEA in the germline V gene. The V segment lost 0 bases and the J segment 5 bases; nucleotides outside the gene matches: 12. The CDR3 sequence is 19 residues long. In DNA form, the CDR3 reads TGCAGCGTTGAAGATCGGACTAGCGGGAGGGCCAATCCCCTAGATACGCAGTATTTT. It is translated as CSVEDRTSGRANPLDTQYF.

The rearrangement uses TRBV10-3 and TRBJ2-3; tentatively, D is TRBD2 (7 bases). Germline V gives CDR1 ENHRY, CDR2 SYGVKD. V gave up 7 bases and J gave up 2 bases, with 16 bases separating them. CDR3 length: 15 residues. The CDR3 nucleotides read TGTGCCATCACCGGGGGAGGGGGGATCACAGATACGCAGTATTTT. This encodes CAITGGGGITDTQYF.

This chain joins TRBV6-1 and TRBJ1-2; TRBD1 is a possible D gene (6 bases). Deletions cut 2 bases from V and 4 bases from J, with 11 bases between. Germline CDR1 and CDR2: MNHNS and SASEGT. The CDR3 sequence is 14 residues long. Here the CDR3 DNA reads TGTGCCAGCAGTGAAACAGGGCCTGTCTATGGCTACACCTTC. Residues: CASSETGPVYGYTF.

The V and J genes are TRBV19 and TRBJ1-2; perhaps TRBD1 as D (5 bases). With 2 bases removed from V and 6 bases from J, the gap between germline ends came to 7 bases. Germline V gene lookup returns CDR1 LNHDA and CDR2 SQIVND (reference sequence). The CDR3 has 12 residues. CDR3 loop: CASSIRGDGYTF. CDR3 in DNA: TGTGCCAGTAGTATAAGGGGCGATGGCTACACCTTC.

A word on this clone: The sample carries other DNA sequences with the same CDR3. The V gene is TRBV4-3, the J gene TRBJ1-2, with D perhaps matching TRBD1 (5 bases). CDR3 length equals 16 residues. Germline V gene data show CDR1 as LGHNA and CDR2 as YSLEER. V shed 0 bases and J shed 5 bases, with 16 bases lying between them. The CDR3 reads CASSQDRGERGYGYTF. The CDR3 bases are TGCGCCAGCAGCCAAGATCGGGGGGAGCGGGGATATGGCTACACCTTC.

The chain employs TRBV29-1 and TRBJ2-3; D is unresolved. CDR1 and CDR2 from the germline V gene are SQVTM and ANQGSEA. V lost 7 bases, J lost 2 bases, and 13 bases lay in between. This CDR3 has 13 amino acids. The CDR3 DNA is TGCAGCGCCACCTCCAGTGACACAGATACGCAGTATTTT. Translation: CSATSSDTDTQYF.

V usage is TRBV28 and J usage is TRBJ2-5; D remains unclear. The J call may not be correct, given that the DNA end is closer to TRBJ2-7. Per germline, CDR1 MDHEN and CDR2 SYDVKM. This CDR3 contains 11 residues. The CDR3 sequence: CASSFEYEQYF. DNA of the CDR3: TGTGCCAGCAGTTTTGAGTACGAGCAGTACTTC.

The V call is TRBV27, the J call TRBJ1-5; TRBD1 might be the D (5 bases). From germline, CDR1 is MNHEY and CDR2 SMNVEV (reference sequence). The V and J ends lost 2 bases and 7 bases respectively, with 15 bases between them. This CDR3 spans 15 amino acids. The DNA of the CDR3 is TGTGCCAGCAGTTTAGGTGCGGGGGGAGGGCAGCCCCAGCATTTT. Translated: CASSLGAGGGQPQHF.

This clone was seen only a few times. The chain recombines TRBV7-6 with TRBJ1-4; possible D gene TRBD1, 6 bases. The CDR3 spans 13 residues. Trimming pared 5 bases from V and 8 bases from J, leaving 12 bases between. Germline CDR1 SGHVS, CDR2 FNYEAQ. In DNA, the CDR3 is TGTGCCAGCAGCCTGACGGACAGAGAAAAACTGTTTTTT. This encodes CASSLTDREKLFF.

The J gene is TRBJ2-2, the V gene TRBV27, with a tentative D call TRBD2 (6 bases). Looked up from germline, CDR1 is MNHEY and CDR2 is SMNVEV (reference sequence). V was pared by 3 bases and J by 1 base, with 9 bases between. The CDR3 is 15 residues long. The CDR3 DNA follows: TGTGCCAGCAGTTTCAGCGGGCTGAACACCGGGGAGCTGTTTTTT. Protein sequence: CASSFSGLNTGELFF.

The rearrangement links TRBV19 to TRBJ2-1, with unresolved D. CDR3 size: 11 residues. Germline lookup yields CDR1 LNHDA and CDR2 SQIVND (reference sequence). The ends were cut back, 6 bases at V and 3 bases at J, with 3 bases in the middle. CDR3 amino acids: CASRLYNEQFF. CDR3 nucleotides: TGTGCCAGTAGGCTCTACAATGAGCAGTTCTTC.

The rearrangement joins TRBV7-8 to TRBJ2-5; TRBD1 is a possible D gene (6 bases). CDR3 length: 14 residues. The V end lost 3 bases, the J end lost 4 bases, and 12 bases lay between the germline ends. Per germline, CDR1 SGHVS and CDR2 FQNEAQ. CDR3 nucleotide sequence: TGTGCCAGCAGCTTGGGAAGGACAGCAGAGACCCAGTACTTC. Its translation is CASSLGRTAETQYF.

This clone counts as medium-sized. The CDR3 spells CASATDRAAEAFF. CDR3 nucleotide sequence: TGTGCCAGCGCCACCGACAGGGCAGCTGAAGCTTTCTTT. The rearrangement uses TRBV25-1 and TRBJ1-1; 7 nucleotides align to TRBD1. The ends lost 8 bases at V and 6 bases at J; junction bases unmatched: 9. The CDR3 runs to 13 residues. Looked up from germline, CDR1 is MGHDK and CDR2 is SYGVNS.

The V gene is TRBV7-8, the J gene TRBJ2-1; TRBD2 matches at 11 bases. V dropped 4 bases and J dropped 6; count of bases not matched to a gene: 5. The CDR3 runs to 15 residues. The germline CDR1 and CDR2 sequences are SGHVS and FQNEAQ. The CDR3 DNA sequence: TGTGCCAGCAGCTCCCGACTAGCGGGATTCAATGAGCAGTTCTTC. Encoded protein: CASSSRLAGFNEQFF.

The chain combines TRBV2 with TRBJ2-1; 8 bases fit TRBD1. This CDR3 contains 14 residues. The germline gives CDR1 SNHLY, CDR2 FYNNEI. J gave up 3 bases and V 9 bases, and 7 bases lay outside the gene matches. This chain's CDR3 is CASTRDRIYNEQFF. The DNA for the CDR3 is TGTGCCAGTACCCGGGACAGGATCTACAATGAGCAGTTCTTC.

The chain recombines TRBV5-8 with TRBJ1-4; D is unresolved. With 1 base removed from V and 8 bases from J, the gap between germline ends came to 15 bases. This CDR3 is 15 amino acids long. Germline values: CDR1 SGHTS, CDR2 YDEGEE. The CDR3 nucleotides read TGTGCCAGCAGCTTGACGGGGTACAGTCGGGAAAAACTGTTTTTT. It encodes CASSLTGYSREKLFF.

The chain uses TRBV7-2 and TRBJ2-5; weak D call: TRBD2 (6 bases). The CDR3 covers 14 residues. V gave up 1 base and J gave up 6 bases, with 12 bases separating them. The V gene's germline CDR1 is SGHTA and CDR2 FQGNSA. CDR3 amino acids: CASSLERDSQTQYF. The CDR3, as DNA: TGTGCCAGCAGCTTAGAGAGGGACTCCCAGACCCAGTACTTC.